These 5 T cell receptor beta chains came from one sample sequenced in a study of human T cells and chemical hapten exposure. MiXCR was run by TCRdb on the RACE reads, yielding one entry per CDR3 protein. The sample carries tens of thousands of distinct CDR3 sequences, 10% to 12% recorded once. Stated time point: patch test 3, about 24 weeks after DPC sensitization. Treatment of the sample: therapeutic diphenylcyclopropenone sensitization with weekly scalp DPC. This material consisted of whole blood, taken in connection with sensitization to the hapten diphenylcyclopropenone (DPC). The source is a woman aged 50 to 60 with alopecia areata. Some clones in this sample may be carry-over from other donors' samples.

The gene calls are TRBV19 and TRBJ2-1, with D hard to call. The germline V gene encodes CDR1 LNHDA and CDR2 SQIVND (reference sequence). V gave up 3 bases and J gave up 4 bases, with 16 bases separating them. CDR3 size: 16 residues. The CDR3 spells CASSIPTTSKYNEQFF. Here the CDR3 DNA reads TGTGCCAGTAGTATCCCGACCACCTCTAAATACAATGAGCAGTTCTTC.

This rearrangement joins TRBV5-1 to TRBJ2-7; 7 bases are shared with TRBD1. Losses at the gene ends were 0 bases for V and 2 bases for J; bases not matched to a gene: 2. Germline V gives CDR1 SGHRS, CDR2 YFSETQ. The CDR3 sequence is 14 residues long. CDR3 loop: CASSLEGAPYEQYF. Here the CDR3 DNA reads TGCGCCAGCAGCTTGGAGGGGGCCCCCTACGAGCAGTACTTC.

This clonotype has more than one count but fewer than ten. The rearrangement links TRBV29-1 to TRBJ2-1; D is possibly TRBD2 (6 bases). V was cut by 4 bases and J by 0 bases, with 10 bases left in between. The CDR3 has 14 amino acids. Per germline, CDR1 SQVTM and CDR2 ANQGSEA. The CDR3 protein is CSVATSRSYNEQFF. CDR3 bases: TGCAGCGTTGCAACTAGCCGCTCCTACAATGAGCAGTTCTTC.

This clonotype was recorded many times. The chain combines TRBV29-1 with TRBJ1-1, with TRBD1 as a possible D gene (5 bases). The ends were cut back, 4 bases at V and 8 bases at J, with 11 bases in the middle. Germline CDR1 SQVTM, CDR2 ANQGSEA. The CDR3 extends over 11 amino acids. The CDR3 DNA follows: TGCAGCGTTGCCCCGGGGACGGAAGCTTTCTTT. Translated: CSVAPGTEAFF.

The chain combines TRBV6-1 with TRBJ1-2, with TRBD1 matching over 7 bases. Trimming cost V 5 bases and J 8 bases; bases outside gene matches: 8. CDR3 length: 13 amino acids. Germline lookup yields CDR1 MNHNS and CDR2 SASEGT. The CDR3 coding sequence is TGTGCCAGCAGTTCCCGACAGGGTTACGGCTACACCTTC. Its translation: CASSSRQGYGYTF.